These 26 T cell receptor beta chains share one sample of origin, sequenced in a study of cytomegalovirus exposure and HLA in healthy donors. The PCR used 60 Vbeta and 13 Jbeta primers. This table comes from immunoSEQ multiplex PCR, and its TCRdb copy is limited to in-frame clones, with some not included. This table has around 140,000 clones, approximately 80% appearing once. Sequenced: PBMCs. All receptors derive from a woman in her thirties or forties in good health and CMV-seropositive.

This chain uses TRBV15 with TRBJ2-5; TRBD1 matches 8 bases. Germline V lookup: CDR1 LNHNV, CDR2 YYDKDF (reference sequence). Losses at the gene ends were 1 base for V and 5 bases for J; bases not matched to a gene: 6. The CDR3 loop spans 15 amino acids. The CDR3: CATSRARTGMETQYF. The CDR3 nucleotides read TGTGCCACCAGCAGAGCCCGGACAGGGATGGAGACCCAGTACTTC.

This sequence joins TRBV5-5 and TRBJ2-7; 7 bases align to TRBD1. Germline V gene sequence: CDR1 SGHKS, CDR2 YYEKEE (reference sequence). There are 13 residues in the CDR3. The V gene end was trimmed by 1 base and the J gene end by 7 bases; junction bases not matched to a gene: 5. CDR3 nucleotide sequence: TGTGCCAGCAGCTTGAACAGGGGTTGGGAGCAGTACTTC. Encoded protein: CASSLNRGWEQYF. The full variable domain, its missing parts supplied by reference TRBV5-5 and TRBJ2-7, is DAGVTQSPTHLIKTRGQQVTLRCSPISGHKSVSWYQQVLGQGPQFIFQYYEKEERGRGNFPDRFSARQFPNYSSELNVNALLLGDSALYLCASSLNRGWEQYFGPGTRLTVT.

This clone was counted once. V gene TRBV18 combines with J gene TRBJ2-2, with D tentatively TRBD1 (6 bases). Per the germline V gene, CDR1 is KGHSH and CDR2 is LQKENI. V lost 1 base and J 7 bases, leaving 16 bases between the germline ends. CDR3 length: 16 residues. CDR3: CASSPQGPGDGGELFF. The CDR3 nucleotides read TGTGCCAGCTCACCACAAGGGCCAGGGGACGGCGGGGAGCTGTTTTTT.

The chain joins TRBV29-1 to TRBJ1-3; maybe TRBD1 (6 bases). Trimming stripped 4 bases from V and 8 bases from J, with 15 bases between. The CDR3 covers 13 residues. The germline CDR1 and CDR2 sequences are SQVTM and ANQGSEA. Written as DNA, the CDR3 is TGCAGCGTTGTGGGGGCGCCGCTGGACACCATATATTTT. Its translation: CSVVGAPLDTIYF.

This chain uses TRBV10-3 with TRBJ2-1; 7 nucleotides line up with TRBD2. The CDR3 is 15 residues long. CDR1 and CDR2 from the germline V gene are ENHRY and SYGVKD. The ends lost 6 bases at V and 4 bases at J; junction bases unmatched: 9. CDR3 nucleotide sequence: TGTGCCATCAGCGCGGGGGAAACGGGTTACAATGAGCAGTTCTTC. Protein: CAISAGETGYNEQFF.

This chain connects TRBV27 to TRBJ1-5, with TRBD1 matching 7 bases. J lost 6 bases, V lost 5 bases, and 16 bases had no gene match. CDR1 is MNHEY, CDR2 SMNVEV, per germline (reference sequence). This CDR3 is built from 17 residues. CDR3 nucleotide sequence: TGTGCCAGCAGTCGCGGAGGGGGCGCCGGGGCTTCTCAGCCCCAGCATTTT. Its translation is CASSRGGGAGASQPQHF.

The genes are TRBV9 and TRBJ2-3; 7 bases are a match to TRBD2. Germline V gene lookup returns CDR1 SGDLS and CDR2 YYNGEE. V lost 0 bases to trimming and J lost 0 bases; unmatched junction nucleotides: 4. CDR3 length equals 16 residues. CDR3 nucleotides: TGTGCCAGCAGCGTAGAGAGCGGGAAGAGCACAGATACGCAGTATTTT. This gives the protein CASSVESGKSTDTQYF.

The genes are TRBV6-5 and TRBJ1-5; possible D gene TRBD1, 6 bases. V was shortened by 0 bases and J by 6 bases, with 9 bases between the two germline ends. CDR3 length: 14 amino acids. Germline V CDR1 and CDR2: MNHEY, SVGAGI. The CDR3 DNA reads TGTGCCAGCAGTTACTCGCAGGGGTTTCAGCCCCAGCATTTT. Protein: CASSYSQGFQPQHF.

This sequence joins TRBV4-1 and TRBJ2-7; 11 nucleotides match TRBD2. Looked up from germline, CDR1 is MGHRA and CDR2 is YSYEKL. This CDR3 contains 15 residues. The J segment lost 7 bases and the V segment lost 3 bases, leaving 8 bases of the junction unmatched. This CDR3 reads CASSQVAGGPREQYF. DNA for the CDR3: TGCGCCAGCAGCCAGGTAGCGGGAGGGCCGCGGGAGCAGTACTTC.

This clone has just a few counts. The junction departs from germline at one end; a sequencing error may be responsible. The chain joins TRBV7-9 to TRBJ1-1; 7 nucleotides line up with TRBD1. Per germline, CDR1 SEHNR and CDR2 FQNEAQ (reference sequence). This CDR3 region has 16 residues. CDR3 coding DNA: TGTTCCAGCAGCTTAGCGGGGGCAGGGGGGAACACTGAAGCTTTCTTT. Translating gives CSSSLAGAGGNTEAFF.

The chain uses TRBV2 and TRBJ2-7; no reliable D call. The CDR3 sequence is 12 residues long. Germline assignment: CDR1 SNHLY and CDR2 FYNNEI. The V gene lost 8 bases and the J gene lost 4 bases, with 12 bases spanning the gap. CDR3 bases: TGTGCCAGCCACTCCCCCTTATACGAGCAGTACTTC. It specifies CASHSPLYEQYF.

The gene calls are TRBV11-3 and TRBJ1-4, with 8 bases identical to TRBD1. CDR1 is SGHNT and CDR2 is YENEEA in the germline V gene. The CDR3 runs 14 residues. The junction had 5 bases not matched to a gene; V was cut back by 5 bases and J by 6 bases. DNA for the CDR3: TGTGCCAGCAGCCGACAGGGGATAGATGAAAAACTGTTTTTT. This sequence encodes CASSRQGIDEKLFF.

This chain connects TRBV7-2 to TRBJ2-7; 7 nucleotides line up with TRBD1. Germline CDR1 and CDR2: SGHTA and FQGNSA. V lost 4 bases to trimming and J lost 2 bases; unmatched junction nucleotides: 8. The CDR3 is 15 amino acids. CDR3 residues: CASSSRIGQAYEQYF. The CDR3 nucleotides are TGTGCCAGCAGCTCACGCATCGGACAGGCCTACGAGCAGTACTTC.

The genes are TRBV7-2 and TRBJ2-5, with 9 bases identical to TRBD1. Germline CDR1 and CDR2: SGHTA and FQGNSA. Trimming removed 5 bases from V and 8 bases from J; junction bases left unmatched: 12. The CDR3 loop spans 15 amino acids. The CDR3: CASSRILGQGLTQYF. CDR3 coding DNA: TGTGCCAGCAGCCGAATCCTGGGACAGGGTTTAACCCAGTACTTC.

DNA of the CDR3: TGTGCCAGCAGTCCACTCCTAGCGGGAGATCCCGAGCAGTTCTTC. Translating it yields CASSPLLAGDPEQFF. The chain couples TRBV27 to TRBJ2-1; 10 positions match TRBD2. The V segment lost 5 bases and the J segment 10 bases; nucleotides outside the gene matches: 11. This CDR3 contains 15 residues. In germline, CDR1 is MNHEY, CDR2 SMNVEV (reference sequence).

The chain has TRBV5-5 and TRBJ2-7; 8 nucleotides line up with TRBD2. V dropped 5 bases and J dropped 3; count of bases not matched to a gene: 10. There are 15 residues in the CDR3. Per the germline V gene, CDR1 is SGHKS and CDR2 is YYEKEE (reference sequence). CDR3 residues: CASSAGRSGNYEQYF. CDR3 DNA: TGTGCCAGCAGTGCGGGGCGTAGCGGGAACTACGAGCAGTACTTC.

CDR3 protein: CASSPGTGGTSNYEQYF. As DNA, the CDR3 is TGTGCCAGTAGTCCGGGGACAGGGGGAACGTCGAACTACGAGCAGTACTTC. The chain is built from TRBV19 and TRBJ2-7; 11 nucleotides line up with TRBD1. Germline lookup yields CDR1 LNHDA and CDR2 SQIVND (reference sequence). This CDR3 contains 17 residues. The V and J ends lost 5 bases and 3 bases, in that order; junction bases with no gene match: 12. The full variable domain, rest sourced from reference TRBV19 and TRBJ2-7, is DGGITQSPKYLFRKEGQNVTLSCEQNLNHDAMYWYRQDPGQGLRLIYYSQIVNDFQKGDIAEGYSVSREKKESFPLTVTSAQKNPTAFYLCASSPGTGGTSNYEQYFGPGTRLTVT.

The chain employs TRBV6-5 and TRBJ2-7; D remains ambiguous. Trimming pared 5 bases from V and 0 bases from J, leaving 11 bases between. Looked up from germline, CDR1 is MNHEY and CDR2 is SVGAGI. The CDR3 totals 14 residues. As DNA, the CDR3 is TGTGCCAGCAGTCGCCTCCAGAACTCCTACGAGCAGTACTTC. Translation gives CASSRLQNSYEQYF.

V is TRBV5-1 and J is TRBJ2-1, with TRBD2 identical over 8 bases. The ends lost 2 bases at V and 8 bases at J; junction bases unmatched: 3. The germline V gene encodes CDR1 SGHRS and CDR2 YFSETQ. The CDR3 runs 13 residues. The CDR3 DNA reads TGCGCCAGCAGCTTCGGGACTAGGGATGAGCAGTTCTTC. As protein: CASSFGTRDEQFF.

The chain is built from TRBV18 and TRBJ2-3; 9 bases agree with TRBD2. CDR3 size: 14 residues. Germline CDR1 reads KGHSH; CDR2 reads LQKENI. J was trimmed by 6 bases and V by 1 base; bases with no gene match: 2. The CDR3 region is CASSPRLAGDTQYF. CDR3 DNA: TGTGCCAGCTCACCACGCCTAGCGGGGGATACGCAGTATTTT.

The rearrangement joins TRBV6-5 to TRBJ2-5; TRBD2 matches at 8 bases. Per germline, CDR1 MNHEY and CDR2 SVGAGI. With 7 bases clipped from V and 5 bases from J, the junction kept 12 bases outside the gene matches. This CDR3 region has 15 residues. CDR3 in amino acids: CASTVTGGLRETQYF. The DNA of the CDR3 is TGTGCCAGCACGGTAACGGGAGGGTTAAGGGAGACCCAGTACTTC.

This chain joins TRBV5-1 and TRBJ2-1; 10 bases are shared with TRBD2. Germline trimming cut 8 bases from V and 4 bases from J; bases unmatched to any gene: 6. Germline CDR1 is SGHRS and CDR2 is YFSETQ. The CDR3 totals 14 residues. The CDR3 loop is CASSAGGGYNEQFF. CDR3 bases: TGCGCCAGTTCAGCGGGAGGGGGGTACAATGAGCAGTTCTTC.

This clone showed up just a few times. The V gene is TRBV2, the J gene TRBJ2-4; D not certain. CDR3 length: 13 amino acids. Germline CDR1 reads SNHLY; CDR2 reads FYNNEI. Trimming removed 1 base from V and 5 bases from J, with 6 bases in between. Here the CDR3 DNA reads TGTGCCAGCAGTGAAGACAGTCAAAACATTCAGTACTTC. Protein product: CASSEDSQNIQYF.

This clone was observed once. The chain employs TRBV11-3 and TRBJ2-7; the match to TRBD1 covers 7 bases. Germline-derived CDR1 and CDR2 are SGHNT and YENEEA. V lost 1 base to trimming and J lost 3 bases; unmatched junction nucleotides: 6. The CDR3 runs to 15 residues. The DNA for the CDR3 is TGTGCCAGCAGCTTAGGGGGGACAGAGTACTACGAGCAGTACTTC. Protein product: CASSLGGTEYYEQYF.

The chain employs TRBV6-1 and TRBJ2-3; TRBD2 agrees at 13 bases. The V gene end was trimmed by 4 bases and the J gene end by 4 bases; junction bases not matched to a gene: 2. Per the germline V gene, CDR1 is MNHNS and CDR2 is SASEGT. The CDR3 runs to 15 residues. The CDR3 reads CASSGLAGGADTQYF. The CDR3 bases are TGTGCCAGCAGTGGACTAGCGGGAGGCGCAGATACGCAGTATTTT.

The V gene is TRBV28, the J gene TRBJ2-7, with D unclear. The length of the CDR3 is 12 residues. V lost 6 bases to trimming and J lost 2 bases, with 8 bases between them. Germline CDR1 reads MDHEN; CDR2 reads SYDVKM. CDR3 bases: TGTGCCAGCAGCCCTTTCCCCTACGAGCAGTACTTC. The encoded protein is CASSPFPYEQYF.